Listed below are T cell receptor beta chains from one sample, sequenced in a study of blood T cell repertoires in COVID-19. Clones were read by immunoSEQ multiplex PCR, and TCRdb kept only the in-frame ones, dropping some. In the table there are about 100,000 clones, roughly nine tenths of which are singletons. Sequencing input: peripheral blood. The receptors here all came from a man aged 30 to 39 in a cohort sampled during active COVID-19. Both conserved end residues are part of each CDR3. D genes are given only for firm matches. For some rows the clone size is stated as once, few or many, or as a class when expanded; others skip it.

J gene	D gene	V gene	clone size	CDR3 protein	CDR3 DNA
TRBJ2-1	TRBD2	TRBV6-1	NA	CASSEIPPSGGKNEQFF	TGTGCCAGCAGTGAAATTCCCCCTAGCGGGGGGAAGAATGAGCAGTTCTTC
TRBJ2-7	NA	TRBV7-9	NA	CASTGGVHEQYF	TGTGCCAGCACAGGGGGGGTTCACGAGCAGTACTTC
TRBJ2-5	TRBD1	TRBV7-3	NA	CASSVTGDGETQYF	TGTGCCAGCAGCGTTACAGGGGATGGAGAGACCCAGTACTTC
TRBJ1-3	NA	TRBV7-2	once	CASSLGQGRNTIYF	TGTGCCAGCAGCTTAGGGCAGGGAAGAAACACCATATATTTT
TRBJ1-1	NA	TRBV7-3	NA	CASSQQVNTEAFF	TGTGCCAGCAGCCAACAGGTTAACACTGAAGCTTTCTTT
TRBJ2-1	TRBD2	TRBV27	NA	CASSRLAGGNEQFF	TGTGCCAGCAGTAGACTAGCGGGGGGCAATGAGCAGTTCTTC
TRBJ1-2	NA	TRBV6-5	once	CASSYYRFIGGYTF	TGTGCCAGCAGTTACTACCGGTTTATCGGTGGCTACACCTTC
TRBJ2-3	NA	TRBV25-1	once	CALRRWAGDKDTQYF	TGTGCCCTGCGGCGGTGGGCGGGGGACAAAGATACGCAGTATTTT
TRBJ2-7	TRBD1	TRBV7-9	NA	CASSLVGDRAYEQYF	TGTGCCAGCAGCTTAGTTGGGGACAGAGCCTACGAGCAGTACTTC
TRBJ1-2	TRBD1	TRBV4-1	NA	CASSQVGQGNSYGYTF	TGCGCCAGCAGCCAAGTAGGACAGGGCAACTCCTATGGCTACACCTTC
TRBJ2-1	NA	TRBV7-9	NA	CASSLGGRVGEQFF	TGTGCCAGCAGCTTAGGAGGCAGGGTTGGTGAGCAGTTCTTC
TRBJ1-4	TRBD1	TRBV13	NA	CASSITGGGEKLFF	TGTGCCAGCAGCATTACAGGGGGTGGTGAAAAACTGTTTTTT
TRBJ1-2	NA	TRBV7-9	NA	CASSLGLESGYTF	TGTGCCAGCAGCTTAGGACTGGAGAGTGGCTACACCTTC
TRBJ1-6	NA	TRBV9	NA	CASSADSRVSYNSPLHF	TGTGCCAGCAGCGCGGACAGCCGAGTCTCCTATAATTCACCCCTCCACTTT
TRBJ2-7	NA	TRBV5-6	NA	CASSLGTIQGGQYF	TGTGCCAGCAGCTTAGGGACCATCCAGGGGGGGCAGTACTTC
TRBJ2-5	NA	TRBV10-1	NA	CASSEVTGKTQYF	TGCGCCAGCAGTGAAGTCACAGGGAAGACCCAGTACTTC
TRBJ1-2	TRBD1	TRBV7-2	NA	CASSSYSDRLYGYTF	TGTGCCAGCAGCTCCTACTCGGACAGGTTATATGGCTACACCTTC
TRBJ2-7	TRBD2	TRBV7-2	once	CASSLGPGGSSYEQYF	TGTGCCAGCAGCTTAGGACCGGGGGGGAGCTCCTACGAGCAGTACTTC
TRBJ2-7	NA	TRBV12-3/TRBV12-4	NA	CASSWGEDYEQYF	TGTGCCAGCAGCTGGGGAGAAGACTACGAGCAGTACTTC
TRBJ1-6	NA	TRBV7-2	NA	CASSLEGGDSYNSPLHF	TGTGCCAGCAGCTTAGAGGGAGGGGACTCCTATAATTCACCCCTCCACTTT
TRBJ2-5	TRBD2	TRBV2	NA	CASSEGSGETQYF	TGTGCCAGCAGTGAAGGTAGCGGGGAGACCCAGTACTTC
TRBJ1-2	TRBD1	TRBV6-2/TRBV6-3	NA	CASSSPGQGVYGYTF	TGTGCCAGCAGCAGCCCGGGACAGGGCGTTTATGGCTACACCTTC
TRBJ1-2	NA	TRBV19	NA	CASSIPRTAPYGYTF	TGTGCCAGTAGTATTCCCCGGACAGCTCCCTATGGCTACACCTTC
TRBJ1-2	NA	TRBV5-1	NA	CASSLTSGHRVGYTF	TGCGCCAGCAGCTTGACGTCGGGGCACAGGGTTGGCTACACCTTC
TRBJ1-6	TRBD1	TRBV4-2	NA	CASSQEGQGNSPLHF	TGTGCCAGCAGCCAAGAGGGACAGGGGAATTCACCCCTCCACTTT
TRBJ2-3	TRBD1	TRBV7-9	NA	CASLRRGDRGADTQYF	TGTGCCAGCCTCCGGAGGGGGGACAGGGGTGCAGATACGCAGTATTTT
TRBJ2-5	NA	TRBV6-2/TRBV6-3	once	CASSYSQERPQETQYF	TGTGCCAGCAGTTACTCCCAGGAACGGCCCCAAGAGACCCAGTACTTC
TRBJ1-1	NA	TRBV7-8	NA	CASSNGNTEAFF	TGTGCCAGCAGCAACGGGAACACTGAAGCTTTCTTT
TRBJ1-4	NA	TRBV30	NA	CAWGVRWGEKLFF	TGTGCCTGGGGAGTTAGGTGGGGCGAAAAACTGTTTTTT
TRBJ2-2	TRBD2	TRBV7-2	NA	CASSLLAGGTGELFF	TGTGCCAGCAGCTTACTAGCGGGGGGCACCGGGGAGCTGTTTTTT
TRBJ2-3	NA	TRBV6-5	NA	CASSYSGRADTQYF	TGTGCCAGCAGTTACTCGGGTCGGGCAGATACGCAGTATTTT
TRBJ2-2	NA	TRBV12-5	NA	CASGLGQGNTGELFF	TGTGCTAGTGGTTTGGGGCAGGGTAACACCGGGGAGCTGTTTTTT
TRBJ2-2	TRBD2	TRBV27	NA	CASSPLAGPGGELFF	TGTGCCAGCAGCCCACTAGCGGGGCCTGGAGGGGAGCTGTTTTTT
TRBJ2-3	TRBD2	TRBV18	NA	CASSPPSGGANTQYF	TGTGCCAGCTCACCCCCTAGCGGGGGGGCAAATACGCAGTATTTT
TRBJ1-1	TRBD1	TRBV4-1	NA	CASSPPPKTGRMAFF	TGCGCCAGCAGCCCCCCCCCGAAGACAGGGAGGATGGCTTTCTTT
TRBJ1-2	NA	TRBV7-2	NA	CASSSDRRGYGYTF	TGTGCCAGCAGTTCGGACAGACGGGGCTATGGCTACACCTTC
TRBJ2-7	NA	TRBV5-1	NA	CASSLTTIGEQYF	TGCGCCAGCAGCTTGACGACTATAGGGGAGCAGTACTTC
TRBJ2-5	NA	TRBV10-3	NA	CATAEQETQYF	TGTGCCACCGCGGAACAAGAGACCCAGTACTTC
TRBJ1-3	NA	TRBV19	NA	CASSTRVSSGNTIYF	TGTGCCAGTAGTACCAGGGTGAGCTCTGGAAACACCATATATTTT
TRBJ1-6	TRBD1	TRBV18	NA	CASFPVPGGDSPLHF	TGTGCCAGCTTCCCCGTCCCAGGGGGAGATTCACCCCTCCACTTT
TRBJ1-2	NA	TRBV6-5	NA	CASSYSPQDYGYTF	TGTGCCAGCAGTTACTCTCCCCAGGACTATGGCTACACCTTC
TRBJ1-6	NA	TRBV19	NA	CASSISPGDNSPLHF	TGTGCCAGTAGTATTTCTCCCGGGGATAATTCACCCCTCCACTTT
TRBJ2-3	TRBD1	TRBV7-6	NA	CASSPGGIRSTDTQYF	TGTGCCAGCAGCCCAGGGGGTATAAGGTCCACAGATACGCAGTATTTT
TRBJ1-5	NA	TRBV19	NA	CASSNPGGVPRGMGDQPQHF	TGTGCCAGTAGTAACCCTGGTGGAGTGCCGAGGGGGATGGGCGATCAGCCCCAGCATTTT
TRBJ2-1	TRBD2	TRBV9	NA	CASSVAGSGGVYNEQFF	TGTGCCAGCAGCGTAGCGGGTAGCGGGGGGGTGTACAATGAGCAGTTCTTC
TRBJ1-2	NA	TRBV5-4	NA	CASSLPMRRDYGYTF	TGTGCCAGCAGCTTGCCCATGCGGAGGGACTATGGCTACACCTTC
TRBJ2-1	TRBD2	TRBV30	NA	CAWYAGGDNEQFF	TGTGCCTGGTACGCGGGGGGGGACAATGAGCAGTTCTTC
TRBJ2-5	TRBD1	TRBV19	NA	CASSIQTGSETQYF	TGTGCCAGTAGTATCCAGACAGGGTCCGAGACCCAGTACTTC
TRBJ2-7	NA	TRBV6-6	few	CASSYALVEQYF	TGTGCCAGCAGTTACGCCTTAGTCGAGCAGTACTTC
TRBJ1-2	NA	TRBV10-3	NA	CAISESLGVRGYTF	TGTGCCATCAGTGAGTCGTTAGGGGTTCGTGGCTACACCTTC
TRBJ2-3	TRBD2	TRBV5-1	NA	CASSSLTSGSTDTQYF	TGCGCCAGCAGCTCCCTGACTAGCGGAAGCACAGATACGCAGTATTTT
TRBJ1-1	NA	TRBV6-5	NA	CASGPGGKPTEAFF	TGTGCCAGCGGACCGGGGGGCAAACCCACTGAAGCTTTCTTT
TRBJ1-1	NA	TRBV4-1	NA	CASSLLPGEHTEAFF	TGCGCCAGCAGCCTTTTACCAGGGGAACACACTGAAGCTTTCTTT